This T cell receptor (beta chain) was profiled in a study of T-cell reconstitution after alpha-beta-depleted transplantation in children. This clonotype has only a few counts. This CDR3 comprises 19 residues. Trimming removed 1 base at V and 0 bases at J, with 19 bases between. Germline CDR1 is SGHAT and CDR2 is FQDESV (reference sequence). Unique molecular identifiers were incorporated into the prepared TCRbeta library. MiXCR, run by TCRdb on the PCR reads, gives a single entry per CDR3 protein. The sample holds over 90,000 distinct CDR3 sequences, 7% to 8% seen once. The genes are TRBV11-1 and TRBJ2-1, with TRBD2 as a possible D gene (5 bases). Sequencing used PBMCs, obtained before TCRalphabeta/CD19-depleted stem cell transplant. This receptor was obtained from a boy aged 2 to 9 with acute lymphoblastic leukemia, due to receive a stem cell transplant. CDR3 amino acids: CASSLVPSLSASSYNEQFF. CDR3 nucleotide sequence: TGTGCCAGCAGCTTAGTTCCCTCTCTTAGCGCGAGCTCCTACAATGAGCAGTTCTTC. The full variable domain, with the rest looked up from reference TRBV11-1 and TRBJ2-1, is EAEVAQSPRYKITEKSQAVAFWCDPISGHATLYWYRQILGQGPELLVQFQDESVVDDSQLPKDRFSAERLKGVDSTLKIQPAELGDSAMYLCASSLVPSLSASSYNEQFFGPGTRLTVL.